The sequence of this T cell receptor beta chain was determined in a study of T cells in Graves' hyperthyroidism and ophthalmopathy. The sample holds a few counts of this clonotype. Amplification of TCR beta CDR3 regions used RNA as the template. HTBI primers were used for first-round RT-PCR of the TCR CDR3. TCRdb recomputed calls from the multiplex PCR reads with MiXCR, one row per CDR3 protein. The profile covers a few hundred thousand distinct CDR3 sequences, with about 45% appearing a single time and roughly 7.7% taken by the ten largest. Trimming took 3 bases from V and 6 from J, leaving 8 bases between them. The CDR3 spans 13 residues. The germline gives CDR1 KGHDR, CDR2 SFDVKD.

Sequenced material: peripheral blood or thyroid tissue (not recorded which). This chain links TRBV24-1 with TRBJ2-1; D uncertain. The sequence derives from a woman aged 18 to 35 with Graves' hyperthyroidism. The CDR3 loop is CATSDGRSNEQFF. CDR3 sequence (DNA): TGTGCCACCAGTGATGGGCGGAGCAATGAGCAGTTCTTC.